A single sample gave rise to the 12 T cell receptor beta chains below, sequenced in a study of blood T cell repertoires in COVID-19. The table came from immunoSEQ multiplex PCR; TCRdb's copy has only in-frame clones and leaves some out. The sample holds about 130,000 clones, about 88% seen once. Sequences were obtained from peripheral blood. These receptors were obtained from an elderly woman with acute or convalescent COVID-19.

The rearrangement uses TRBV4-3 and TRBJ1-2; D is uncertain. This CDR3 spans 15 amino acids. V was shortened by 1 base and J by 7 bases, with 16 bases between the two germline ends. In germline, CDR1 is LGHNA, CDR2 YSLEER. For the CDR3, the DNA is TGCGCCAGCAGCCAAGGGGCAGGAACGCGGGGTGGCTACACCTTC. Its translation: CASSQGAGTRGGYTF.

The gene calls are TRBV14 and TRBJ2-1; D remains ambiguous. The CDR3 consists of 14 residues. V was clipped by 3 bases and J by 0 bases, with 6 bases between them. CDR1 and CDR2 (germline): SGHDN, FVKESK. The chain's CDR3 is CASSHGFSYNEQFF. DNA of the CDR3: TGTGCCAGCAGCCACGGGTTCTCCTACAATGAGCAGTTCTTC.

This chain uses TRBV9 with TRBJ2-1, with TRBD1 matching over 7 bases. The CDR3 loop spans 16 amino acids. Germline-derived CDR1 and CDR2 are SGDLS and YYNGEE. Trimming removed 3 bases from V and 3 bases from J; junction bases left unmatched: 9. CDR3 sequence reads: CASSGIEGAVYNEQFF. The CDR3 nucleotides are TGTGCCAGCAGCGGAATCGAGGGGGCTGTCTACAATGAGCAGTTCTTC.

The chain employs TRBV7-8 and TRBJ2-1, with 9 positions matching TRBD2. Germline CDR1 reads SGHVS; CDR2 reads FQNEAQ. The CDR3 has 16 residues. V was clipped by 3 bases and J by 6 bases; unmatched bases: 9. CDR3 region: CASSFIGGRASNEQFF. CDR3 sequence (DNA): TGTGCCAGCAGCTTCATCGGCGGGAGGGCCTCCAATGAGCAGTTCTTC.

The chain links TRBV7-2 to TRBJ2-3; 11 nucleotides agree with TRBD2. Trimming took 5 bases from V and 0 from J; bases not matched to a gene: 7. Per the germline V gene, CDR1 is SGHTA and CDR2 is FQGNSA. This CDR3 is 17 amino acids long. CDR3 loop: CASSIQTSGMSTDTQYF. CDR3 bases: TGTGCCAGCAGCATTCAGACTAGCGGGATGAGCACAGATACGCAGTATTTT.

In this sample, this clone turned up a few times. This chain uses TRBV2 with TRBJ1-2, with D perhaps TRBD1 (6 bases). Trimming cost V 4 bases and J 4 bases, with 13 bases left between them. CDR3 size: 14 residues. Germline V gene lookup returns CDR1 SNHLY and CDR2 FYNNEI. The CDR3 protein is CASSVDSPVYGYTF. The CDR3 DNA is TGTGCCAGCAGTGTGGACAGCCCAGTCTATGGCTACACCTTC.

The J gene is TRBJ1-1, the V gene TRBV5-1; no firm D call. The ends were cut back, 1 base at V and 1 base at J, with 8 bases in the middle. Germline V CDR1 and CDR2: SGHRS, YFSETQ. The CDR3 is made up of 14 amino acids. The DNA for the CDR3 is TGCGCCAGCAGCTTGAATCGGGGGAACACTGAAGCTTTCTTT. Its protein is CASSLNRGNTEAFF. Filled out from reference TRBV5-1 and TRBJ1-1, the complete variable domain reads KAGVTQTPRYLIKTRGQQVTLSCSPISGHRSVSWYQQTPGQGLQFLFEYFSETQRNKGNFPGRFSGRQFSNSRSEMNVSTLELGDSALYLCASSLNRGNTEAFFGQGTRLTVV.

V is TRBV4-3 and J is TRBJ1-2; unclear D gene. V was shortened by 0 bases and J by 0 bases, with 14 bases between the two germline ends. Germline loops: CDR1 LGHNA, CDR2 YSLEER. This CDR3 is built from 17 residues. CDR3 protein: CASSQDSPGRANYGYTF. DNA for the CDR3: TGCGCCAGCAGCCAAGATTCCCCGGGTCGAGCTAACTATGGCTACACCTTC.

This clone appeared a few times. V gene TRBV5-4 combines with J gene TRBJ2-7; TRBD2 matches 8 bases. The CDR3 is made up of 16 amino acids. V lost 4 bases and J lost 3; bases outside the gene matches: 12. Germline values: CDR1 SGHNT, CDR2 YYREEE (reference sequence). The CDR3 DNA is TGTGCCAGCAGCCCCGGGGGGGCCGTTCGAGGCTACGAGCAGTACTTC. It yields the protein CASSPGGAVRGYEQYF. The full variable domain, in which reference TRBV5-4 and TRBJ2-7 provide the parts outside the CDR3, is ETGVTQSPTHLIKTRGQQVTLRCSSQSGHNTVSWYQQALGQGPQFIFQYYREEENGRGNFPPRFSGLQFPNYSSELNVNALELDDSALYLCASSPGGAVRGYEQYFGPGTRLTVT.

This chain joins TRBV7-9 and TRBJ2-1; 9 bases align to TRBD2. V lost 5 bases to trimming and J lost 1 base; unmatched junction nucleotides: 6. CDR3 length: 16 residues. Germline CDR1 SEHNR, CDR2 FQNEAQ (reference sequence). This CDR3 reads CASSLPSGESYNEQFF. CDR3 DNA sequence: TGTGCCAGCAGCCTACCTAGCGGGGAGTCCTACAATGAGCAGTTCTTC.

For this clone: Other DNA sequences of this sample code for an identical CDR3. The chain links TRBV7-9 to TRBJ2-6; no clear D gene. This CDR3 is built from 15 residues. V lost 0 bases and J 4 bases, leaving 7 bases between the germline ends. The V gene's germline CDR1 is SEHNR and CDR2 FQNEAQ (reference sequence). The CDR3 region is CASSLALAGANVLTF. The CDR3 DNA sequence: TGTGCCAGCAGCTTAGCATTAGCCGGGGCCAACGTCCTGACTTTC.

The chain has TRBV4-1 and TRBJ1-6; TRBD1 matches at 7 bases. The ends lost 3 bases at V and 2 bases at J; junction bases unmatched: 4. CDR1 and CDR2 from the germline V gene are MGHRA and YSYEKL. The CDR3 covers 16 residues. The CDR3 region is CASSQEGAPYNSPLHF. CDR3 sequence (DNA): TGCGCCAGCAGCCAGGAGGGGGCTCCCTATAATTCACCCCTCCACTTT.